Listed here is a single TCR beta chain. Its target is unknown. Clones were sequenced by immunoSEQ multiplex PCR, and TCRdb holds only the in-frame ones, with some missing. The sample holds about 77,000 clones, 86% seen once. Per the germline V gene, CDR1 is SGHRS and CDR2 is YFSETQ. This CDR3 contains 18 residues. The V and J ends lost 4 bases and 2 bases, in that order; junction bases with no gene match: 16. This sample is part of a study of OX40 agonist ivuxolimab in advanced cancers. Study-wide results and caveats: Normalized T-cell clonal expansion was also low in some nonresponders. Circulating CD4+ and CD8+ T cells showed clonal expansion by week 6 at 0.1 to 3.0 mg/kg.

Sequences were derived from CD4+ or CD8+ T cells sorted from blood, sampled in a trial of the OX40 agonist ivuxolimab. The genes are TRBV5-1 and TRBJ2-3; 7 nucleotides agree with TRBD2. The TCR originated in an adult with an advanced solid tumor such as melanoma, head and neck, liver or kidney cancer. This CDR3 reads CASSPGGVAGSPTDTQYF. CDR3 DNA sequence: TGCGCCAGCAGCCCCGGGGGAGTAGCGGGCAGTCCCACAGATACGCAGTATTTT.